The entry below gives a single TCR beta chain sequence along with its context. This entry is derived from a study of blood T cell repertoires in COVID-19. Study information: Researchers got acute and convalescent COVID-19 samples from the United States, Italy and Spain.

Clinical history reported by participants formed the basis on which cohorts were assigned. Assay used: immunoSEQ multiplex PCR; TCRdb lists only in-frame clones, some missing. The sample lists about 250,000 clones, 75% to 85% seen once, with approximately 9.6% in the top ten. Per germline, CDR1 MNHEY and CDR2 SVGAGI. CDR3 length: 14 amino acids. The V end was cut by 4 bases, the J end by 7 bases, with 16 bases between. This chain joins TRBV6-5 and TRBJ1-1, with unresolved D. This receptor was obtained from a woman in her fifties or sixties with acute COVID-19. The sequenced material came from PBMCs or T cells enriched from blood (not recorded which). The CDR3 region has the DNA TGTGCCAGCAGTTTGCCGACTGCCGCGGGTGAAGCTTTCTTT. Amino acid sequence: CASSLPTAAGEAFF.